The 10 T cell receptor beta chains below all came from one sample that was sequenced in a study of blood T cell repertoires in COVID-19. Profiled with immunoSEQ multiplex PCR; TCRdb holds only in-frame clones, not every one. The sample gives more than 300,000 clones, about nine tenths of which show up once; 8.5% to 12% is in the top ten. Sequenced: PBMCs or T cells enriched from blood (not recorded which). The receptors shown here come from a woman between 18 and 30 years old who had recovered from COVID-19.

The chain joins TRBV5-1 to TRBJ1-1, with a possible D match to TRBD1 (6 bases). The V and J ends lost 4 bases and 5 bases respectively, with 15 bases between them. Per germline, CDR1 SGHRS and CDR2 YFSETQ. The CDR3 loop spans 14 amino acids. Here the CDR3 DNA reads TGCGCCAGCAGCCAAGGGGGAGAAGGGACTGAAGCTTTCTTT. Amino acid sequence: CASSQGGEGTEAFF.

This clone was observed once. The chain uses TRBV24-1 and TRBJ2-2; 8 nucleotides match TRBD1. There are 14 residues in the CDR3. Germline trimming cut 5 bases from V and 5 bases from J; bases unmatched to any gene: 3. Germline V gene sequence: CDR1 KGHDR, CDR2 SFDVKD. CDR3 coding DNA: TGTGCCACCAGTGGGGACAGGAGGACCGGGGAGCTGTTTTTT. Translation gives CATSGDRRTGELFF.

The V gene is TRBV4-1, the J gene TRBJ2-6; TRBD1 matches at 12 bases. This CDR3 is 17 amino acids long. From germline, CDR1 is MGHRA and CDR2 YSYEKL. Trimming cost V 4 bases and J 3 bases; bases outside gene matches: 4. The CDR3 is CASSPGQGANGANVLTF. As DNA, the CDR3 is TGCGCCAGCAGCCCGGGACAGGGGGCTAATGGGGCCAACGTCCTGACTTTC.

The V and J genes are TRBV19 and TRBJ1-4; D is unclear. Germline V gene lookup returns CDR1 LNHDA and CDR2 SQIVND (reference sequence). Trimming removed 7 bases at V and 5 bases at J, with 11 bases between. The CDR3 is 13 residues long. CDR3 protein: CASTKRENEKLFF. The CDR3 DNA follows: TGTGCCAGTACGAAGAGGGAGAATGAAAAACTGTTTTTT.

The chain recombines TRBV6-1 with TRBJ1-5; 8 bases map to TRBD1. V gave up 0 bases and J gave up 7 bases; unmatched junction bases: 5. CDR1 and CDR2 from the germline V gene are MNHNS and SASEGT. The CDR3 is 15 residues long. CDR3 nucleotide sequence: TGTGCCAGCAGTGAAGCGGACAGGGTATGGCAGCCCCAGCATTTT. Its protein product is CASSEADRVWQPQHF.

The gene calls are TRBV9 and TRBJ1-1, with no clear D. Looked up from germline, CDR1 is SGDLS and CDR2 is YYNGEE. V shed 2 bases and J shed 5 bases, with 13 bases lying between them. This CDR3 contains 14 residues. As DNA, the CDR3 is TGTGCCAGCAGCGTCGTTGAGGGTGGGACTGAAGCTTTCTTT. As protein: CASSVVEGGTEAFF.

As concerns this clone: This sample includes further DNA sequences coding for the same CDR3. The gene calls are TRBV18 and TRBJ1-2, with D unresolved. The CDR3 extends over 12 amino acids. Germline CDR1 and CDR2: KGHSH and LQKENI. V was clipped by 0 bases and J by 7 bases, with 6 bases between them. CDR3 in DNA: TGTGCCAGCTCACCACCGAGTCCTGGCTACACCTTC. It specifies CASSPPSPGYTF.

The genes are TRBV7-8 and TRBJ2-7; possible D gene TRBD1, 6 bases. V was shortened by 4 bases and J by 2 bases, with 12 bases between the two germline ends. Germline CDR1 reads SGHVS; CDR2 reads FQNEAQ. The CDR3 loop spans 14 amino acids. CDR3 nucleotide sequence: TGTGCCAGCAGCTCAGGGGATGGGGCCTACGAGCAGTACTTC. It translates to CASSSGDGAYEQYF.

This rearrangement joins TRBV30 to TRBJ1-2; 8 bases align to TRBD1. The CDR3 is 15 amino acids. J was trimmed by 5 bases and V by 2 bases; bases with no gene match: 10. Germline-derived CDR1 and CDR2 are GTSNPN and SVGIG (reference sequence). This chain's CDR3 is CAWSSPGQGQYGYTF. The CDR3 DNA sequence: TGTGCCTGGAGTAGTCCAGGACAGGGCCAATATGGCTACACCTTC.

This chain uses TRBV6-5 with TRBJ2-7; 7 bases align to TRBD1. J was trimmed by 3 bases and V by 10 bases; bases with no gene match: 15. Germline loops: CDR1 MNHEY, CDR2 SVGAGI. The CDR3 is 15 residues long. The CDR3 DNA sequence: TGTGCCACTTGGCCCTTACAGGGGATTTACTACGAGCAGTACTTC. It codes for CATWPLQGIYYEQYF.